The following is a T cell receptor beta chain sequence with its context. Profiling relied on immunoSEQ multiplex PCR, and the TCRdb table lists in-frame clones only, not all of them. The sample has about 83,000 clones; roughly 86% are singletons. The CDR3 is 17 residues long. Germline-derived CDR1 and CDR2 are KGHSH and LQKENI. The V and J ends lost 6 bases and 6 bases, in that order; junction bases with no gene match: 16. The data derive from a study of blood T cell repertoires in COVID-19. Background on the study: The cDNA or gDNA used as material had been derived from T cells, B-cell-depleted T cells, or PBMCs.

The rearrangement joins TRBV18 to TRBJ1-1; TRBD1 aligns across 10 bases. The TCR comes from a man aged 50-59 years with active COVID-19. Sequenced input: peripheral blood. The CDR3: CASSPTDRGLLDAEAFF. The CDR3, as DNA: TGTGCCAGCTCCCCCACCGACAGGGGGCTTTTAGACGCTGAAGCTTTCTTT.